This T cell receptor beta chain was identified during a study of blood T cell repertoires in COVID-19 (dated by TCRdb to the early 2020s). Context from the whole study: Samples covering the acute and convalescent phases of COVID-19 were provided by collaborators in the United States, Italy and Spain. The prospective study material was composed of cDNA or gDNA derived from T cells, B-cell-depleted T cells, or PBMCs. The dataset comprised deeply sampled blood TCRbeta repertoires from subjects exposed to, actively infected with, or recovered from COVID-19. The repertoires were released in a freely available public database meant as a resource for research on the immune response to SARS-CoV-2. Samples were obtained from the ongoing ImmuneRACE study (first 160 participants) and from 1,200 or so subjects provided by 6 global collaborators. Sample metadata almost always included a de-identified subject ID, COVID-19 status, age in years and sex. Where HLA class I and class II types were available, the types were taken from metadata supplied by the sample provider, not from assay-based typing.

Findings and caveats that apply to the study as a whole: The quantity of clinical and demographic metadata differed by source and by participant and was supplied without curation.

The immunoSEQ Assay, a bias-controlled multiplex PCR, was used to amplify TCRbeta CDR3 regions from genomic DNA. The paper's data handling went like this. The number of nucleated cells in each sample was estimated from the amplification of reference gene primers within the assay. To quantify the absolute abundance of each unique TCRbeta CDR3 rearrangement, sequence reads were collapsed and filtered. For each sample, productive Simpson clonality was calculated as the square root of Simpson's diversity index across productive rearrangements. The clones in this table, taken by TCRdb from immuneACCESS, are in-frame only. Not every clone is retained; where verified, under half of the shortfall comes from an unresolved V gene, and the cause of the rest is unknown. V, J and clone size are taken as reported in that table, and D and trimming were inferred from the DNA itself. The sample profile shows just under 300,000 clones; more than 85% of them were found once. The biggest ten clones account for 1.3% of the sample.

Collaborating institutions collected whole blood in K2EDTA tubes following their own protocols. For TCRbeta analysis, collaborators shipped samples as frozen whole blood, isolated PBMCs, or DNA extracted from either of those sample types. Notes on this clone: No antigen is known for it. Base qualities are not recorded, but no much larger clone differs from it by a single base.

As encoded in the germline V gene, CDR1 is ENHRY while CDR2 is SYGVKD. V drops 2 bases and J drops 4 bases, leaving 6 bases in between. Spanning cysteine to phenylalanine, the CDR3 consists of 12 amino acids. The entry retains the CDR3 DNA only, 36 bases that are in frame from base 1. The specimen was peripheral blood. The sequence was obtained from a man aged 70-80 years with acute or convalescent COVID-19. The chain is assembled from TRBV10-3 and TRBJ2-7; the best D guess is TRBD2, with 5 bases matching. The DNA reads as follows: TGTGCCATCAGTGAGCGGGGATACGAGCAGTACTTC. Its coded protein is CAISERGYEQYF.